This T cell receptor beta chain was found in a study of blood T cell repertoires in COVID-19. Overall study context: Sources were T cells, B-cell-depleted T cells, or PBMCs; the material itself was cDNA or gDNA.

Produced via immunoSEQ multiplex PCR; TCRdb's table is partial and in-frame only. Altogether under 100,000 clones are present, around 80% being singletons, with the ten largest covering 9.5% to 15%. The ends lost 0 bases at V and 2 bases at J; junction bases unmatched: 7. Per germline, CDR1 LGHDT and CDR2 YNNKEL (reference sequence). This CDR3 spans 17 amino acids. The chain employs TRBV3-1 (or the pseudogene TRBV3-2) and TRBJ2-3; 8 bases are a match to TRBD2. The sequence came from a woman in her 40s with active or convalescent COVID-19. Sequenced sample: peripheral blood. The CDR3 region is CASSQDLGGGLTDTQYF. The CDR3 DNA sequence: TGTGCCAGCAGCCAAGATCTGGGCGGGGGGCTCACAGATACGCAGTATTTT.